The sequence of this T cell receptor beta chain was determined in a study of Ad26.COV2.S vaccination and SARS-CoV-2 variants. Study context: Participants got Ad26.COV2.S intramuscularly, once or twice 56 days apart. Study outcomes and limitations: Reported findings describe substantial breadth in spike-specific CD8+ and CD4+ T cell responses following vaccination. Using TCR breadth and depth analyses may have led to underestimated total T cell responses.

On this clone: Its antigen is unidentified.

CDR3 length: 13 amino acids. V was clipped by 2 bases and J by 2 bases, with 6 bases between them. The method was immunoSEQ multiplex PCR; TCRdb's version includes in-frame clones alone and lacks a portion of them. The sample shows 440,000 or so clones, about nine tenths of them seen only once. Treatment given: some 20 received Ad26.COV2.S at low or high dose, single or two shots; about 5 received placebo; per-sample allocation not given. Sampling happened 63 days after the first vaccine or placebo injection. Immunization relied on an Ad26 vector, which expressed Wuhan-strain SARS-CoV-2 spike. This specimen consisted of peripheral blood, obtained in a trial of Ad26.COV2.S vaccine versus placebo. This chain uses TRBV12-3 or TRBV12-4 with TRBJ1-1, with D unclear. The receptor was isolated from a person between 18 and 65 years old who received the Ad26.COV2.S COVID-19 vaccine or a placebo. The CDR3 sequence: CASSLRSNTEAFF. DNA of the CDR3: TGTGCCAGCAGTTTACGAAGTAACACTGAAGCTTTCTTT.